The source of this T cell receptor (beta chain) is a study of Tregs in tolerant kidney transplant recipients. Study-level information: Recipients received nonmyeloablative bone marrow transplants from related graft donors, with transient mixed chimerism. Study results and limitations: Tregs expanded with activated donor B cells seemed most donor-specific. Findings come from small patient numbers and require larger validation. Antigen-driven expansion was suggested because donor-specific Tregs expanded more than all Tregs in tolerant patients.

Sequencing was performed with immunoSEQ multiplex PCR; in TCRdb, only in-frame clones are kept and a portion is missing. Here the sample spans roughly 14,000 clones, around 53% being singletons. FACS sorting followed a 6-day coculture of CFSE-labeled recipient PBMCs with irradiated graft donor PBMCs. Worth noting for this clone: What it binds is not known.

This TCR was recovered from a human patient who received a combined kidney and bone marrow transplant. Source: CD4+ T cells from blood cultured with allogeneic cells, taken before the transplant.

CDR3 amino acids: CASSRTRYRDNYGYTF. DNA for the CDR3: TGTGCCAGCAGCCGAACTAGGTACAGGGATAACTATGGCTACACCTTC. The rearrangement joins TRBV14 to TRBJ1-2, with D possibly being TRBD1 (6 bases). The germline gives CDR1 SGHDN, CDR2 FVKESK. V lost 4 bases and J 1 base, leaving 16 bases between the germline ends. The CDR3 is 16 amino acids.